The entry that follows covers one T cell receptor (beta chain) sequence. This clone was seen once. Its antigen is unknown. Within one base of it there is no much larger clone, and no base qualities were kept. This entry belongs to a study of cytomegalovirus exposure and HLA in healthy donors (TCRdb year 2017). Notes on the research overall: An earlier analysis of roughly 500 of the donors reported about 250 Gb of sequence data and 100 million to 140 million unique TCR beta sequences from about 200 million T cells. Alongside the repertoire data, information on donor age, sex, ethnicity and CMV serostatus was compiled. Several DR-DQ haplotypes were treated as single units for association and clustering because of strong linkage in the cohort. A later genetic analysis used genome-wide SNP genotypes for about 55% of the 666 donors, treating that subset as a discovery cohort. Across under 500 genotyped donors of the cohort, an average of about 240,000 unique TCR beta nucleotide sequences per donor were sequenced, and roughly 20% of those sequences were non-productive. HLA typing covered class I and class II loci at four-digit resolution. Of the 300 to 400 genotyped donors, approximately 80% fell in the genetic ancestry cluster associated with self-reported Caucasian donors. Along with the approximately 650-subject first cohort, a separate validation cohort of approximately 110 different subjects was used. An earlier analysis of 500 to 750 of the donors applied high-throughput TCR beta sequencing to assess whether each TCR beta V gene segment acted as functional or pseudogenic. The study combined high-throughput TCR immunosequencing, statistical association of individual TCRs with disease status, and machine learning to predict cytomegalovirus infection status. The study aimed to test whether cataloging public T cell receptors could reveal signatures of past pathogen exposure. All discovery cohort repertoires had been generated on a single sequencing platform. The study profiled the T cell repertoires of under 700 subjects by immunosequencing and related them to cytomegalovirus serostatus. In a later analysis, previously published TCR beta repertoires from some 640 donors were re-analyzed and high-resolution HLA genotyping was added so that TCR occurrence patterns could be studied. The number of donors typed differed by locus, with about 629-630 for A, B, C, DRB1 and DQB1, over 500 for DQA1, 606 for DPA1, and about 450 for DPB1. Rather than using new phenotypic data, the later analysis identified candidate immune exposures from TCR beta sequences and from how often those sequences occurred across donors. An early release that covered roughly 600 HLA-typed donors contained around 330 gigabases of sequencing data and some 87 million unique TCR sequences.

The cohort comprised some 730 healthy bone marrow donors. At the time of sampling, every cohort member was nominally healthy, though immune exposures that went unrecorded were likely present. The donor tested CMV seropositive and was one of the 289 seropositive cohort members. A peripheral blood sample was provided by each donor, and peripheral blood mononuclear cells were used for TCR beta sequencing. The Qiagen DNeasy Blood Extraction Kit was used to extract genomic DNA from the blood cell samples. The method behind the library was the immunoSEQ multiplex PCR assay. The multiplex PCR relied on a mix of 60 forward primers for TCR Vbeta segments and 13 reverse primers for TCR Jbeta segments. The CDR3 region of rearranged TCR beta genes was amplified from genomic DNA with a multiplex PCR assay. On the Illumina HiSeq System, the amplified TCR beta libraries were sequenced as 87-base-pair reads. The original methods were these. In a later analysis, tens of millions of unique TCR beta chains were counted across the 690 or so repertoires, and about 9.9 million of these chains were shared by at least two donors. Raw reads were error-corrected and collapsed into unique sequences by a nearest-neighbor algorithm in which closely related sequences were merged to remove PCR and sequencing errors. Alignment of CDR3 sequences to IMGT reference sequences was used to assign V, D and J gene segments. For a sequence to be retained, a match of at least six nucleotides was required to both a V gene segment and a J gene segment. A rearrangement was called productive if the CDR3 had no stop codons and remained in frame with V and J, and every other rearrangement was called non-productive. Following IMGT convention, CDR3 was defined as the stretch from the second conserved V-encoded cysteine up to the conserved J-encoded phenylalanine. Sequences without an unambiguous match to a single V gene segment were excluded from the earlier analysis of 587 of the donors. In an earlier analysis of approximately 590 of the donors, a V segment was called functional when productive rearrangements were above 56.7%, and segregating when the standard deviation between donors exceeded 5%. To diagnose cytomegalovirus status from the catalog of TCR beta chain sequences, a statistical classification framework was built. V and J gene assignment, in a later analysis, came from comparing TCR nucleotide sequences with IMGT/GENE-DB human TR gene sequences. A later analysis assigned CDR3 sequences and most-parsimonious VDJ recombination scenarios with the TCRdist pipeline. In a later analysis, every TCR beta chain was defined by the combination of its CDR3 amino acid sequence and its V-gene family, and reads without a unique V-gene family were dropped. A later analysis removed several hundred highly shared, low-generation-probability nucleotide sequences to deal with suspected cross-contamination and a sequencing artifact. A later analysis calculated a clonal expansion index for each public chain from normalized within-repertoire ranks of inferred template counts. In a later analysis, generation probabilities were computed using a VDJ recombination model fitted to out-of-frame rearrangements, and the results were checked against IGoR. In a later analysis, hypergeometric tests were used to score TCR-TCR, TCR-HLA and TCR-CMV co-occurrence, with a repertoire-size bias correction applied to TCR pairs. In a later analysis, false discovery rates were estimated by permuting HLA or CMV assignments 20 times. In a later analysis, co-occurring TCRs were grouped using DBSCAN, with TCRdist sequence similarity added in when clustering inside HLA-allele-positive subsets. Repertoires with fewer than 30,000 or more than 120,000 public chains were left out of co-occurrence clustering, as were a few repertoires with anomalous nucleotide sharing. Entries here come from immuneACCESS through TCRdb and include only in-frame sequences with V and J called. Some clones fail to appear in such tables; in the studies checked, an unresolved V gene covers under half of the shortfall, and the cause of the remainder is unknown. V and J calls plus clone size are reproduced from that table; the DNA served to infer D and trimming. Across this sample there are over 100,000 clones, with over 60% seen only once. In total, the top ten clones hold around 5% of the sample.

CDR1 and CDR2 are drawn from the germline V gene: MDHEN, SYDVKM. There are 14 amino acids in the CDR3, from cysteine to phenylalanine inclusive. The read is trimmed to its CDR3 DNA, 42 bases read in frame from base 1. The germline ends are 13 bases apart after V is trimmed by 7 bases and J by 3 bases. Results the study describes overall, beyond this receptor: The classifier was reported to diagnose cytomegalovirus status with high specificity and sensitivity in both the original cohort and the validation cohort. Some IMGT-functional V segments, including TRBV6-2 and TRBV6-3, could not be distinguished by the 87-base-pair reads and were therefore excluded. Because HLA typing was unavailable for some donors at each locus, only the typed subset was used in association tests. Broadly in line with IMGT annotations, most TCR beta V segments showed up in productive rearrangements about 87% or about 30% of the time in an earlier analysis of a few hundred of the donors. In vitro tests confirmed that a few of the cytomegalovirus-associated TCR beta chains recognize cytomegalovirus antigens. When HLA alleles, especially DR and DQ, strongly co-occurred, attributing TCR associations to individual alleles was difficult. Sequencing depth was assumed to be roughly uniform across donors in the presence/absence analyses, though that assumption may not hold. Correlated functional status among segregating V segments might reflect linkage disequilibrium, but an unknown experimental factor could not be ruled out. A later analysis reported that several top co-occurrence clusters appeared linked to parvovirus B19, influenza, CMV and Epstein-Barr virus. Specific HLA alleles were associated with 16,951 TCR beta sequences at a false discovery rate of 0.05 in a later analysis. Most TCR sequences were seen in very few donors, while some public TCRs were found in many individuals. According to a later analysis, most CMV-associated TCR beta chains appeared to be HLA-restricted, and the HLA associations seemed to be driven largely by CMV exposure. Compared with equally common non-associated chains, HLA-associated TCR beta chains in a later analysis were more clonally expanded and had lower generation probabilities. Over 15 rarely observed V segments, including chromosome 9 orphons, were excluded from the earlier analysis of just under 600 of the donors because counts were too low. A further reported finding was that TCR beta sequences accurately predicted the HLA-A and HLA-B alleles for most subjects in the first cohort. According to a later analysis, TCR association rates differed among HLA loci, with DRB1 alleles showing the most associated TCRs and HLA-C alleles showing the fewest. According to the authors, the approach could potentially be generalized to other disease states and immunological phenotypes. This cohort had only TCR beta chains sequenced, and the lack of alpha or paired-chain data limited which features could be detected. For the cohort, immune exposure information was limited to CMV serostatus. According to a later genetic analysis, donors in an Asian-associated ancestry cluster had fewer N-insertions in productive TCRs than the approximately 700-donor mean. The study gave a list of about 150 TCR beta chains associated with cytomegalovirus. V-gene and J-gene trimming of TCR beta chains was associated with a missense DCLRE1C variant in a later genetic analysis, and the association was replicated in an independent cohort. A cluster of highly shared sequence variants was judged likely to be a technical artifact of the sequencing pipeline.

The rearranged segments are TRBV28 and TRBJ1-5; the D gene cannot be named for sure. Sequences were obtained from PBMCs. This TCR came from a man between 25 and 39 years old in good health and CMV-seropositive. The base sequence is TGTGCCAGCAATGGGCTGGGTTCCAATCAGCCCCAGCATTTT. This is translated as CASNGLGSNQPQHF.